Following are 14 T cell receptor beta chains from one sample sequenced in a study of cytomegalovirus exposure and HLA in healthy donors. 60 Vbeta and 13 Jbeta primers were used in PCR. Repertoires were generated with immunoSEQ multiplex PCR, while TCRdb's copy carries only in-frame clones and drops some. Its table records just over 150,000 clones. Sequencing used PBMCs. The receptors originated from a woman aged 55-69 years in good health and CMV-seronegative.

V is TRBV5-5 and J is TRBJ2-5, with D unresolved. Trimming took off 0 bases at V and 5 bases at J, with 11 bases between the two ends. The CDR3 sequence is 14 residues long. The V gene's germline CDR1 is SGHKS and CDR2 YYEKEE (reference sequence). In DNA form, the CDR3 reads TGTGCCAGCAGCTTGGCCGCAGGTGGGGAGACCCAGTACTTC. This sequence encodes CASSLAAGGETQYF.

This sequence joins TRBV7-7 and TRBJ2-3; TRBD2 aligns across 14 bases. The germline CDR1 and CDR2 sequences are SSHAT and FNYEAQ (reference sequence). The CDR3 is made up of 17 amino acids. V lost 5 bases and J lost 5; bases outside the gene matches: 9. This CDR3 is CASSPRLAGGPGDTQYF. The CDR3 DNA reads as TGTGCCAGCAGCCCCCGACTAGCGGGAGGGCCGGGAGATACGCAGTATTTT.

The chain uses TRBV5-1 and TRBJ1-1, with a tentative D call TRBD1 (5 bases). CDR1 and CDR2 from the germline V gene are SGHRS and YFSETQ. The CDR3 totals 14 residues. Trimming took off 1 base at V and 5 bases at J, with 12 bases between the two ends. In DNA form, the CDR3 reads TGCGCCAGCAGCTTGAGGGGCGCAGGGACTGAAGCTTTCTTT. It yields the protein CASSLRGAGTEAFF.

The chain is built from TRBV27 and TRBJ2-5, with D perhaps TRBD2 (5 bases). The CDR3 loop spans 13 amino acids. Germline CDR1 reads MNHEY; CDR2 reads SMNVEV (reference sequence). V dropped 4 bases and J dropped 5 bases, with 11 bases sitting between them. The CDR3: CASSWKERETQYF. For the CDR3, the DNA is TGTGCCAGCAGTTGGAAGGAGCGGGAGACCCAGTACTTC.

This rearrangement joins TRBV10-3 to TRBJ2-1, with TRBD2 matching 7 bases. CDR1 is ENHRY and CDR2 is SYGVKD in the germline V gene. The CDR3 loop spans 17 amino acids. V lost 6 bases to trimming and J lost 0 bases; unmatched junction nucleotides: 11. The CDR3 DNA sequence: TGTGCCATCAGCCTAACTCCTAGCGGTAGCTCCTACAATGAGCAGTTCTTC. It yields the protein CAISLTPSGSSYNEQFF.

The CDR3 region is CASSLGGSGGSGNNQPQHF. The CDR3 DNA reads as TGTGCCAGCAGCTTAGGCGGGTCAGGTGGGAGTGGTAACAATCAGCCCCAGCATTTT. The J gene is TRBJ1-5, the V gene TRBV7-8; D unresolved. V lost 1 base, J lost 3 bases, and 22 bases lay in between. Germline V gene lookup returns CDR1 SGHVS and CDR2 FQNEAQ. This CDR3 has 19 amino acids.

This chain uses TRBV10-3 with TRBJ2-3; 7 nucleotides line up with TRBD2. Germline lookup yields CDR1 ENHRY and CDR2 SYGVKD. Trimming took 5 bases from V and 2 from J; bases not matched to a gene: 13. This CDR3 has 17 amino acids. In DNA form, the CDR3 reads TGTGCCATCAGTAGGATCCGGTTGCGGGGGTCCACAGATACGCAGTATTTT. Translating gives CAISRIRLRGSTDTQYF.

CDR3 amino acids: CASSLGTSGATGELFF. Here the CDR3 DNA reads TGTGCCAGCAGCTTAGGGACTAGCGGGGCCACCGGGGAGCTGTTTTTT. The chain joins TRBV7-6 to TRBJ2-2, with TRBD2 matching 12 bases. Germline V gene sequence: CDR1 SGHVS, CDR2 FNYEAQ. V lost 1 base and J lost 4; bases outside the gene matches: 1. The CDR3 runs to 16 residues.

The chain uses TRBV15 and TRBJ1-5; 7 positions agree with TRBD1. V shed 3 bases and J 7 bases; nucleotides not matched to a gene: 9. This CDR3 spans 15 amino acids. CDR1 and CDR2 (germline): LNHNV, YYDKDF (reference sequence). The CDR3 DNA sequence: TGTGCCACCAGCAGGAGGCAGGGGGTGGCACAGCCCCAGCATTTT. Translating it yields CATSRRQGVAQPQHF.

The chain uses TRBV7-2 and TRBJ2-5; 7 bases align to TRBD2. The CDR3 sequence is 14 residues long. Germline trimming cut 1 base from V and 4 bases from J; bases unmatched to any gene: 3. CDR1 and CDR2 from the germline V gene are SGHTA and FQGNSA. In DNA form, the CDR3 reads TGTGCCAGCAGCTTAGATGCGGGGGTAGAGACCCAGTACTTC. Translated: CASSLDAGVETQYF.

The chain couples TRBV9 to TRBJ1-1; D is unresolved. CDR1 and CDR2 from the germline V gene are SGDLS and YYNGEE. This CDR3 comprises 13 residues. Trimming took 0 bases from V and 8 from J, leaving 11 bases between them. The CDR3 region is CASSVGVGVEAFF. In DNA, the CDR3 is TGTGCCAGCAGCGTAGGGGTGGGCGTAGAAGCTTTCTTT.

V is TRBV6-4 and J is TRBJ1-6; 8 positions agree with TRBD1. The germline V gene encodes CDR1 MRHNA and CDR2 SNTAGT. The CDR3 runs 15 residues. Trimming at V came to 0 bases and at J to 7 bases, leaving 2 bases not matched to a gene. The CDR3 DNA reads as TGTGCCAGCAGTGACTCGGGGGACAGGAATTCACCCCTCCACTTT. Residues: CASSDSGDRNSPLHF.

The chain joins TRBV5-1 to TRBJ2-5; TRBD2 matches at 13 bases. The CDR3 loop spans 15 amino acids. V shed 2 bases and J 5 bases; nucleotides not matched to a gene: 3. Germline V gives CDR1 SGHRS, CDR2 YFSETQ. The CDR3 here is CASSLGTSGMETQYF. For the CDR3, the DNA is TGCGCCAGCAGCTTAGGGACTAGCGGGATGGAGACCCAGTACTTC. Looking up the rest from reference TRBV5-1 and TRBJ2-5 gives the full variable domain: KAGVTQTPRYLIKTRGQQVTLSCSPISGHRSVSWYQQTPGQGLQFLFEYFSETQRNKGNFPGRFSGRQFSNSRSEMNVSTLELGDSALYLCASSLGTSGMETQYFGPGTRLLVL.

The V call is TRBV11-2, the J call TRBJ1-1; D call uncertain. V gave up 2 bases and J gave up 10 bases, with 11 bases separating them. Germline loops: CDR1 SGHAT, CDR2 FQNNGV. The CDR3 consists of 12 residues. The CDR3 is CASSLFDSVAFF. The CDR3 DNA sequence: TGTGCCAGCAGCTTATTCGACTCTGTAGCTTTCTTT.